These T cell receptor beta chains were read from a single sample in a study of blood T cell repertoires in COVID-19. TCRdb's copy holds only in-frame clones and misses some; the assay was immunoSEQ multiplex PCR. The sample includes approximately 81,000 clones, roughly four fifths of them seen just once. The sample taken for sequencing was peripheral blood. Source of these receptors: a human donor in a cohort sampled during active COVID-19. CDR3s include the opening cysteine and the closing phenylalanine or tryptophan. D genes are given only for firm matches. Clone size is stated in some rows and not others, as once, few, many or a class when expanded.

clone size	J gene	D gene	V gene	CDR3 protein	CDR3 DNA
.	TRBJ2-7	TRBD1	TRBV5-1	CASSPGTGGRIYEQYF	TGCGCCAGCAGCCCGGGGACAGGGGGACGTATCTACGAGCAGTACTTC
.	TRBJ1-2	.	TRBV15	CATSRAPASGDGYTF	TGTGCCACCAGCAGAGCACCCGCTTCAGGGGACGGCTACACCTTC
few	TRBJ2-7	TRBD1	TRBV10-1	CASSPGTAPYEQYF	TGCGCCAGCAGCCCCGGGACAGCGCCCTACGAGCAGTACTTC
.	TRBJ2-3	TRBD1	TRBV5-6	CASSLDWAGGSDTQYF	TGTGCCAGCAGCTTGGACTGGGCAGGGGGCTCAGATACGCAGTATTTT
.	TRBJ1-2	TRBD1	TRBV16	CASSQLLRQGYGYTF	TGTGCCAGCAGCCAATTATTGAGACAGGGCTATGGCTACACCTTC
.	TRBJ1-4	.	TRBV4-1	CASSQSALGFNEKLFF	TGCGCCAGCAGCCAGTCTGCGCTAGGATTTAATGAAAAACTGTTTTTT
.	TRBJ1-2	.	TRBV7-9	CASSYGEDYGYTF	TGTGCCAGCAGCTATGGGGAGGACTATGGCTACACCTTC
once	TRBJ1-1	.	TRBV6-5	CASSYRQPMNTEAFF	TGTGCCAGCAGTTATCGACAACCCATGAACACTGAAGCTTTCTTT
.	TRBJ1-5	.	TRBV7-8	CASSSGQWVPQHF	TGTGCCAGCAGCTCTGGACAGTGGGTTCCCCAGCATTTT
.	TRBJ1-5	.	TRBV4-1	CASSWTANSNQPQHF	TGCGCCAGCAGCTGGACAGCGAATAGCAATCAGCCCCAGCATTTT
.	TRBJ2-7	.	TRBV7-2	CASSPQRSVSYEQYF	TGTGCCAGCAGCCCCCAGCGGTCGGTATCCTACGAGCAGTACTTC
.	TRBJ2-2	.	TRBV12-5	CASGLRENTGELFF	TGTGCTAGTGGTCTTCGAGAGAACACCGGGGAGCTGTTTTTT
.	TRBJ1-2	.	TRBV3-1/TRBV3-2	CASSAPQVGGYGYTF	TGTGCCAGCAGCGCTCCACAAGTTGGGGGGTATGGCTACACCTTC
.	TRBJ1-2	TRBD1	TRBV15	CATSSDFDRAGGYTF	TGTGCCACCAGCAGTGATTTCGACAGGGCGGGTGGCTACACCTTC
few	TRBJ1-5	.	TRBV6-1	CASSESVGDTQHF	TGTGCCAGCAGTGAATCGGTAGGGGACACCCAGCATTTT
few	TRBJ1-2	.	TRBV19	CASRPRALYGYTF	TGTGCCAGTAGACCCAGAGCGCTCTATGGCTACACCTTC
.	TRBJ1-2	.	TRBV9	CASSVTGFYGYTF	TGTGCCAGCAGCGTTACGGGTTTCTATGGCTACACCTTC
.	TRBJ1-2	TRBD1	TRBV5-5	CASSLEGQGYGYTF	TGTGCCAGCAGCTTGGAAGGACAGGGTTATGGCTACACCTTC
.	TRBJ2-7	.	TRBV7-2	CASSFGGTYEQYF	TGTGCCAGCAGCTTTGGAGGGACCTACGAGCAGTACTTC
.	TRBJ1-5	.	TRBV6-5	CASRQQGDNQPQHF	TGTGCCAGCAGACAACAGGGAGACAATCAGCCCCAGCATTTT
.	TRBJ2-5	TRBD1	TRBV18	CASSPSGQQETQYF	TGTGCCAGCTCACCATCGGGACAGCAAGAGACCCAGTACTTC
.	TRBJ1-2	.	TRBV4-1	CASSQVLPPGGYTF	TGCGCCAGCAGCCAAGTCCTACCCCCGGGGGGCTACACCTTC
.	TRBJ1-6	TRBD1	TRBV18	CASSAGTGLSALHF	TGTGCCAGCTCAGCAGGGACAGGACTTTCGGCCCTCCACTTT
few	TRBJ1-5	.	TRBV4-1	CASSQQSGGNQPQHF	TGCGCCAGCAGCCAACAATCGGGAGGCAATCAGCCCCAGCATTTT
once	TRBJ1-1	TRBD1	TRBV30	CAVNRGMNTEAFF	TGTGCCGTTAACAGGGGGATGAACACTGAAGCTTTCTTT
.	TRBJ1-6	TRBD1	TRBV4-1	CASSQGLGGTGNNSPLHF	TGCGCCAGCAGCCAGGGCCTCGGAGGGACAGGGAATAATTCACCCCTCCACTTT
.	TRBJ2-3	.	TRBV5-1	CASSSGPLGSGRDTQYF	TGCGCCAGCAGCTCCGGACCTTTAGGGTCCGGGAGAGATACGCAGTATTTT
.	TRBJ2-7	.	TRBV7-2	CASSSLDTSSYEQYF	TGTGCCAGCAGCTCGCTCGACACTTCCTCCTACGAGCAGTACTTC
few	TRBJ1-5	.	TRBV20-1	CSASERQGRYSNQPQHF	TGCAGTGCTAGTGAGAGGCAGGGTCGTTATAGCAATCAGCCCCAGCATTTT
.	TRBJ2-2	.	TRBV23-1	CASSQSQGTNTGELFF	TGCGCCAGCAGTCAAAGTCAGGGGACGAACACCGGGGAGCTGTTTTTT
few	TRBJ1-5	.	TRBV2	CASRTGHSNQPQHF	TGTGCCAGCAGGACGGGACATAGCAATCAGCCCCAGCATTTT
.	TRBJ1-4	.	TRBV6-2/TRBV6-3	CASSSNDNPKLFF	TGTGCCAGCAGTTCTAACGACAATCCAAAACTGTTTTTT
.	TRBJ1-1	.	TRBV11-2	CASSRAGGREAFF	TGTGCCAGCAGCCGAGCGGGGGGGCGGGAAGCTTTCTTT
few	TRBJ1-4	.	TRBV6-1	CASSEEGREAEKLFF	TGTGCCAGCAGTGAAGAGGGCAGGGAGGCTGAAAAACTGTTTTTT
.	TRBJ2-3	TRBD2	TRBV10-3	CAIGSRGGADTQYF	TGTGCCATCGGTTCGCGGGGGGGCGCAGATACGCAGTATTTT
.	TRBJ2-7	.	TRBV12-3/TRBV12-4	CASSFGGWYEQYF	TGTGCCAGCAGTTTCGGGGGATGGTACGAGCAGTACTTC
.	TRBJ1-4	.	TRBV19	CASKRGSKITGRVAPTNEKLFF	TGTGCCAGTAAGAGGGGGAGTAAAATTACGGGCAGAGTGGCCCCAACTAATGAAAAACTGTTTTTT
.	TRBJ1-2	.	TRBV3-1/TRBV3-2	CASSPEGRPNYGYTF	TGTGCCAGCAGCCCCGAGGGCAGGCCCAACTATGGCTACACCTTC
.	TRBJ2-7	TRBD2	TRBV3-1/TRBV3-2	CASSQGLALYF	TGTGCCAGCAGCCAGGGACTAGCCTTGTACTTC
.	TRBJ2-7	.	TRBV11-2	CASSLGTTTYEQYF	TGTGCCAGCAGCTTAGGAACTACAACCTACGAGCAGTACTTC
.	TRBJ2-3	.	TRBV29-1	CSVESGFTDTQYF	TGCAGCGTTGAGTCAGGGTTCACAGATACGCAGTATTTT
.	TRBJ2-7	TRBD2	TRBV7-2	CASSPSGGSYEQYF	TGTGCCAGCAGCCCCAGCGGGGGCTCCTACGAGCAGTACTTC
.	TRBJ1-2	.	TRBV30	CAWIDRINYGYTF	TGTGCCTGGATTGACAGGATCAACTATGGCTACACCTTC
.	TRBJ1-6	.	TRBV2	CASSEDSVYSPLHF	TGTGCCAGCAGTGAAGACAGTGTGTATTCACCCCTCCACTTT
.	TRBJ1-3	TRBD1	TRBV6-5	CASSSWTGGNTIYF	TGTGCCAGCAGTTCTTGGACAGGGGGAAACACCATATATTTT
.	TRBJ1-5	.	TRBV27	CASNSYQPQHF	TGTGCCAGCAACAGTTATCAGCCCCAGCATTTT
.	TRBJ2-7	TRBD1	TRBV9	CASSPHMKGTGTEQYF	TGTGCCAGCAGCCCTCATATGAAGGGGACAGGGACCGAGCAGTACTTC
.	TRBJ2-7	TRBD1	TRBV5-8	CASSLRDRLEEQYF	TGTGCCAGCAGCTTGAGGGACAGATTGGAAGAGCAGTACTTC
.	TRBJ2-7	TRBD2	TRBV10-3	CAIRGLAGEQYF	TGTGCCATCAGGGGACTAGCGGGCGAGCAGTACTTC
.	TRBJ2-2	.	TRBV11-3	CASSPSLGLDGELFF	TGTGCCAGCAGCCCCTCTCTAGGACTGGACGGGGAGCTGTTTTTT